This T cell receptor beta chain was captured by sequencing in a study of T cells in Graves' hyperthyroidism and ophthalmopathy. Notes on the study in general: A model of 13 V-J features distinguished ophthalmopathy from stable hyperthyroidism. Appearing also in blood were most of the thyroid clonotypes expanded above 0.001.

The CDR3 is 12 residues long. Looked up from germline, CDR1 is MNHEY and CDR2 is SVGEGT. V was pared by 6 bases and J by 4 bases, with 10 bases between. Each ophthalmopathy patient scored at least 3 on the Clinical Activity Score and at least 4 on NOSPECS grade, with duration under 3 months. This sample holds PBMCs from approximately 10 ml fresh peripheral blood. A few counts support this clonotype. What it recognizes is unknown. TCR beta CDR3 regions were amplified from RNA. Initially, a first-round RT-PCR of the TCR CDR3 employed the HTBI primer set. TCRdb called the multiplex PCR reads again in MiXCR, with one record for every CDR3 protein. Found here are 620,000 or so distinct CDR3 sequences, 13% to 15% of them singletons; the top ten hold 12%.

This chain joins TRBV6-2 or TRBV6-3 and TRBJ2-7; D unclear. This sequence originates from a woman in her forties or fifties with Graves' ophthalmopathy. Source material: blood. CDR3 amino acids: CASRPDTYEQYF. The DNA of the CDR3 is TGTGCCAGCAGACCCGACACATACGAGCAGTACTTC.